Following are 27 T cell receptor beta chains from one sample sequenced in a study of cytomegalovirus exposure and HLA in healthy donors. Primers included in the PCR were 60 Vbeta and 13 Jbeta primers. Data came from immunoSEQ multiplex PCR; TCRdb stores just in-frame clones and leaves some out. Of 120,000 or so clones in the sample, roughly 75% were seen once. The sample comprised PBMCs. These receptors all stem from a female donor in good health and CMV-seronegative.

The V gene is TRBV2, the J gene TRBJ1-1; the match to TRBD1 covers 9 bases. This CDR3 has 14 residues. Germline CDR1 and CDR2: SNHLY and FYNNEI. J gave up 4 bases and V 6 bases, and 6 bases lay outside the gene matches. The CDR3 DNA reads TGTGCCAGCAGATCGGACAGGGGCGGCACTGAAGCTTTCTTT. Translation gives CASRSDRGGTEAFF.

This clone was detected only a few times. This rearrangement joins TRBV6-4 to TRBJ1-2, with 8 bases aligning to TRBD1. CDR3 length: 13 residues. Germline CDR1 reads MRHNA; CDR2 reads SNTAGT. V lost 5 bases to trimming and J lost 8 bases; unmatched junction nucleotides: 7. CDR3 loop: CASSQDRGRGYTF. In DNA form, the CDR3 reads TGTGCCAGCAGTCAAGACAGGGGTCGAGGCTACACCTTC.

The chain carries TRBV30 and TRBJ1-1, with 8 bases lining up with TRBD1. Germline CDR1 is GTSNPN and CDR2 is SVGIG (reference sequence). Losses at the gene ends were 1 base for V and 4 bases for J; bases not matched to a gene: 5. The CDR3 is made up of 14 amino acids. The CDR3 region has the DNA TGTGCCTGGAGTGCCGGACAGGGCGTCACTGAAGCTTTCTTT. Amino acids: CAWSAGQGVTEAFF.

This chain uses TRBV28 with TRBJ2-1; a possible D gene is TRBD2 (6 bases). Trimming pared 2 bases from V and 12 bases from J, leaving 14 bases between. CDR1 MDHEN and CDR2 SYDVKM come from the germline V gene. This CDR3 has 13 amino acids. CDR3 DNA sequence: TGTGCCAGCAGTTTACCCGCGGGAAAGGGGCAGTTCTTC. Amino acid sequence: CASSLPAGKGQFF. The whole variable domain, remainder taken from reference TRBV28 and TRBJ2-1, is DVKVTQSSRYLVKRTGEKVFLECVQDMDHENMFWYRQDPGLGLRLIYFSYDVKMKEKGDIPEGYSVSREKKERFSLILESASTNQTSMYLCASSLPAGKGQFFGPGTRLTVL.

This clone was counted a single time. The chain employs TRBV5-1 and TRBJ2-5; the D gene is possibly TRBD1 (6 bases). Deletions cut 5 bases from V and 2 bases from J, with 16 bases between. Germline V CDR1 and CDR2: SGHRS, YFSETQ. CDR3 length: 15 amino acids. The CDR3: CASRAATGPQETQYF. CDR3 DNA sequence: TGCGCCAGCAGAGCGGCAACAGGGCCACAAGAGACCCAGTACTTC. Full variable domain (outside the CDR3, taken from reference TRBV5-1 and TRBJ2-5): KAGVTQTPRYLIKTRGQQVTLSCSPISGHRSVSWYQQTPGQGLQFLFEYFSETQRNKGNFPGRFSGRQFSNSRSEMNVSTLELGDSALYLCASRAATGPQETQYFGPGTRLLVL.

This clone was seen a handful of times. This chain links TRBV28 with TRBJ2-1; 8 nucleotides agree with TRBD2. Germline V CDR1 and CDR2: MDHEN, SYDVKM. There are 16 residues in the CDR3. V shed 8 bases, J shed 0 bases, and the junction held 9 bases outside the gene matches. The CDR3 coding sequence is TGTGCCAGCCACGTGCGGGGGGCGAGCTCCTACAATGAGCAGTTCTTC. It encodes CASHVRGASSYNEQFF.

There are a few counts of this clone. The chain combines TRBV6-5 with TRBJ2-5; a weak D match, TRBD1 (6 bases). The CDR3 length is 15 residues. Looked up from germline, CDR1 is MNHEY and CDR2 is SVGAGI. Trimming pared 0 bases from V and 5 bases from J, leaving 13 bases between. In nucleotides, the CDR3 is TGTGCCAGCAGTTACTCGAACAGGGCCTTTGAGACCCAGTACTTC. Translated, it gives CASSYSNRAFETQYF.

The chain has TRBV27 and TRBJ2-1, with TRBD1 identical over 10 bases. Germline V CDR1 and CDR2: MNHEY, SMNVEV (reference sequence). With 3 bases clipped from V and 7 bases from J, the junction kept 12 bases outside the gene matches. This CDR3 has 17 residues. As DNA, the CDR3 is TGTGCCAGCAGTTTCACCTCCGGGACAGGGGTCTTGAATGAGCAGTTCTTC. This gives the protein CASSFTSGTGVLNEQFF.

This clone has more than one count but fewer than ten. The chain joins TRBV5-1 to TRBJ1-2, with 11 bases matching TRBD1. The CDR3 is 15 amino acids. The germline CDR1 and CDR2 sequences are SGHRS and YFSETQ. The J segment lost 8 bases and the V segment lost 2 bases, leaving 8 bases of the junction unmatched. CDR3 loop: CASSFSPGQGGGYTF. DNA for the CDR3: TGCGCCAGCAGCTTCTCCCCGGGACAGGGGGGCGGCTACACCTTC.

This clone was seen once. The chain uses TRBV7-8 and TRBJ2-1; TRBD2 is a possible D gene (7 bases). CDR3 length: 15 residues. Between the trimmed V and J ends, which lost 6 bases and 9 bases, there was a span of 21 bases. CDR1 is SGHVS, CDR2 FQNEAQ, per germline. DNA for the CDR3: TGTGCCAGCAGGCCGAGGGGGACCGGCGGGGGTGAGCAGTTCTTC. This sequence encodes CASRPRGTGGGEQFF.

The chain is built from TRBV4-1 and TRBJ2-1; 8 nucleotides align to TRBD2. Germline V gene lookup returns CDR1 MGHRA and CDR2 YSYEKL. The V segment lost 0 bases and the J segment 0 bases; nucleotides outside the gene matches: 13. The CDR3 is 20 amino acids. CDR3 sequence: CASSQDYGGSGASSYNEQFF. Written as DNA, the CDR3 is TGCGCCAGCAGCCAAGATTATGGGGGTAGCGGGGCCAGCTCCTACAATGAGCAGTTCTTC.

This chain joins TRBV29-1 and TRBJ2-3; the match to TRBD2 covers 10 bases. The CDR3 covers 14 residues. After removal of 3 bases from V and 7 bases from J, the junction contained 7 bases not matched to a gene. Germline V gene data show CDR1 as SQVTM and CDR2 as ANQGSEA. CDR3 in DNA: TGCAGCGTTGAGTCTAGCGGGGGTTCGAATACGCAGTATTTT. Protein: CSVESSGGSNTQYF.

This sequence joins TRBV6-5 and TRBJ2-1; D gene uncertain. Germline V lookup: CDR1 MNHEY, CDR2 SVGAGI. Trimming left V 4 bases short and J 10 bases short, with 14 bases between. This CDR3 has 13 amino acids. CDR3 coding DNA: TGTGCCAGCAGTTTTGGTCGGAGCAGCGAGCAGTTCTTC. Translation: CASSFGRSSEQFF.

The CDR3 DNA follows: TGTGCCAGCAGCACCCGGGACAGGGGCGAGCAGTACTTC. It encodes CASSTRDRGEQYF. The chain couples TRBV7-6 to TRBJ2-7; 10 bases fit TRBD1. V shed 5 bases and J 6 bases; nucleotides not matched to a gene: 4. Germline V gene lookup returns CDR1 SGHVS and CDR2 FNYEAQ. CDR3 size: 13 residues.

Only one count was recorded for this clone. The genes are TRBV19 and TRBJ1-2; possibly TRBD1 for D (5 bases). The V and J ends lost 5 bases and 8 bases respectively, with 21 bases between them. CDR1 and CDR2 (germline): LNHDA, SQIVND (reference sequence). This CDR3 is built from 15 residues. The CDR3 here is CASSLSQGGALGYTF. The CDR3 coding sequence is TGTGCCAGTAGTCTTTCGCAGGGTGGGGCGTTAGGCTACACCTTC. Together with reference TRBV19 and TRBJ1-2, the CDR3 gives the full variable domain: DGGITQSPKYLFRKEGQNVTLSCEQNLNHDAMYWYRQDPGQGLRLIYYSQIVNDFQKGDIAEGYSVSREKKESFPLTVTSAQKNPTAFYLCASSLSQGGALGYTFGSGTRLTVV.

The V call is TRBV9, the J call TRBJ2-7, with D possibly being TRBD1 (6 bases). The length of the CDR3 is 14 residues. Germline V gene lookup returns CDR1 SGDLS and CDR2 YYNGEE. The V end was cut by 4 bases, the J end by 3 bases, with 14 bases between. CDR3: CASSPEGDIYEQYF. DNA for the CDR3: TGTGCCAGCAGCCCCGAGGGGGACATCTACGAGCAGTACTTC.

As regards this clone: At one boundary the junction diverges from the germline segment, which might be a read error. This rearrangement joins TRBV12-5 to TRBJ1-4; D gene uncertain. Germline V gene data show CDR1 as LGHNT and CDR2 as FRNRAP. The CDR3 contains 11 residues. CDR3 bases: TGTGCTAGTGGCTTGGCAGAAAAACTGTTTTTT. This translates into CASGLAEKLFF.

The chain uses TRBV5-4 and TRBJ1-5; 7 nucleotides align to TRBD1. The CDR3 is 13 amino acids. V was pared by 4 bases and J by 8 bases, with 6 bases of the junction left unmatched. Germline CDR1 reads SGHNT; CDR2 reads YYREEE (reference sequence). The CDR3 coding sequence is TGTGCCAGCAGCCAACAGGGGAGGAAGCCCCAGCATTTT. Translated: CASSQQGRKPQHF. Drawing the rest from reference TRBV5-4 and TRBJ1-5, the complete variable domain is ETGVTQSPTHLIKTRGQQVTLRCSSQSGHNTVSWYQQALGQGPQFIFQYYREEENGRGNFPPRFSGLQFPNYSSELNVNALELDDSALYLCASSQQGRKPQHFGDGTRLSIL.

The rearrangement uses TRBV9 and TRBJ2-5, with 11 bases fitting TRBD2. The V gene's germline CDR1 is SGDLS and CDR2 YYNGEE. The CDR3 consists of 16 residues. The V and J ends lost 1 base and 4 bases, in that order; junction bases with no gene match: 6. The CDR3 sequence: CASSVQVAGGSETQYF. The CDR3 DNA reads TGTGCCAGCAGCGTACAAGTAGCGGGGGGGTCAGAGACCCAGTACTTC.

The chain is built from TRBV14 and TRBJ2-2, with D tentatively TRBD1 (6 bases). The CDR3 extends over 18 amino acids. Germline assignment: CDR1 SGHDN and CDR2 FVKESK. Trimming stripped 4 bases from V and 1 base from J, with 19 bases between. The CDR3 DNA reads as TGTGCCAGCAGCCGCCCAATTGGCCAACAGGGGAACACCGGGGAGCTGTTTTTT. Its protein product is CASSRPIGQQGNTGELFF.

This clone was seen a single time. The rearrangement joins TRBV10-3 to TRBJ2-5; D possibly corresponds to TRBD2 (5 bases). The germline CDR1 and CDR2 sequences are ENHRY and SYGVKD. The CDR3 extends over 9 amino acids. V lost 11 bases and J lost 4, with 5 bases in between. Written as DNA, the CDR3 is TGTGCCGCGGGAGAGACCCAGTACTTC. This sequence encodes CAAGETQYF.

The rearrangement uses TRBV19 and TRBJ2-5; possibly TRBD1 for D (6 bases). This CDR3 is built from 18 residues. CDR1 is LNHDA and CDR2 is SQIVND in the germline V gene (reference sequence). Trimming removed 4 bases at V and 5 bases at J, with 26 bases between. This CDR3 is CASSKGDSSAQLWETQYF. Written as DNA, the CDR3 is TGTGCCAGTAGTAAGGGGGATAGTTCCGCCCAACTCTGGGAGACCCAGTACTTC.

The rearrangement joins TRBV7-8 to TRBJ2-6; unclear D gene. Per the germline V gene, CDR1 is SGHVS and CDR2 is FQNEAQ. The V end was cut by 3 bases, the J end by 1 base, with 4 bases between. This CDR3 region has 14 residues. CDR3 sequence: CASSFLSGANVLTF. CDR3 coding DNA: TGTGCCAGCAGCTTCCTGTCTGGGGCCAACGTCCTGACTTTC. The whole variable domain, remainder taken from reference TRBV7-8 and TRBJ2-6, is GAGVSQSPRYKVAKRGQDVALRCDPISGHVSLFWYQQALGQGPEFLTYFQNEAQLDKSGLPSDRFFAERPEGSVSTLKIQRTQQEDSAVYLCASSFLSGANVLTFGAGSRLTVL.

In DNA, the CDR3 is TGTGCCAGCAGCTTAGTCGCGGGAGGGTCCTACAATGAGCAGTTCTTC. Its protein product is CASSLVAGGSYNEQFF. V is TRBV7-2 and J is TRBJ2-1; 9 nucleotides agree with TRBD2. With 1 base clipped from V and 1 base from J, the junction kept 2 bases outside the gene matches. In germline, CDR1 is SGHTA, CDR2 FQGNSA. The length of the CDR3 is 16 residues.

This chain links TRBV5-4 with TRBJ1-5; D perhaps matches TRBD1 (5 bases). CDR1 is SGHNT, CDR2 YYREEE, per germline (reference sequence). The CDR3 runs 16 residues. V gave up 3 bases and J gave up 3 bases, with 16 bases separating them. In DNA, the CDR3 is TGTGCCAGCAGCTACATGGGGCAGGCCAACAATCAGCCCCAGCATTTT. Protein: CASSYMGQANNQPQHF.

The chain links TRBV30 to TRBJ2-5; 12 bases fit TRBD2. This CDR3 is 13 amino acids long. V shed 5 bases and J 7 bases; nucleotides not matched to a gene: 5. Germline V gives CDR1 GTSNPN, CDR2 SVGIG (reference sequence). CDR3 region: CAWRLAGVRTQYF. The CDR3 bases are TGTGCCTGGCGACTAGCGGGGGTCAGGACCCAGTACTTC.

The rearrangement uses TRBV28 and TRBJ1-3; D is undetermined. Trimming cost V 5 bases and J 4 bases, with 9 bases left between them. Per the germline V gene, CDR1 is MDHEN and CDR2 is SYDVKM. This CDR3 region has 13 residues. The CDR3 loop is CASSIDTGNTIYF. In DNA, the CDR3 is TGTGCCAGCAGTATCGACACAGGAAACACCATATATTTT.